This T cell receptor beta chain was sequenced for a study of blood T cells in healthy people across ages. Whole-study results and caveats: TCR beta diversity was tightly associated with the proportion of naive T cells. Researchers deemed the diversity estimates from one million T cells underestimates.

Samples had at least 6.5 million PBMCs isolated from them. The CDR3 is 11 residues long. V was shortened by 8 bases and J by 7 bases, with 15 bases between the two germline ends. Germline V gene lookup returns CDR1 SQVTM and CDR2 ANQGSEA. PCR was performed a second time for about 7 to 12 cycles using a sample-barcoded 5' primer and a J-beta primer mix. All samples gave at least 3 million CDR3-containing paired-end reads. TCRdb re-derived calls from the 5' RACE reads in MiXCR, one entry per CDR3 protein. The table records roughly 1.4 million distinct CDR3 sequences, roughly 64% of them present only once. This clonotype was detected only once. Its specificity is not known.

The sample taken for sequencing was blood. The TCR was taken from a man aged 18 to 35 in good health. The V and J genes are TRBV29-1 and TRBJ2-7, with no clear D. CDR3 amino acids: CSLVWWDEQYF. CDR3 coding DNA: TGCAGCCTTGTCTGGTGGGATGAGCAGTACTTC.